This note documents a single T cell receptor beta chain sequence. This record comes from a study of graft-versus-host responses after intestinal transplantation. Germline V gene sequence: CDR1 SGHAT, CDR2 FQNNGV. The CDR3 has 17 amino acids. V was trimmed by 4 bases and J by 1 base, leaving 17 bases between them. Once graft tissue had been processed, intraepithelial and lamina propria lymphocytes were released. The table came from immunoSEQ multiplex PCR; TCRdb's copy has only in-frame clones and leaves some out. The sample includes 50,000 to 75,000 clones, 75% to 90% of them seen just once. The clonotype originates from a human patient who received an intestinal transplant, so some T cells may come from the graft donor. Sequencing used ileum tissue, obtained around 350 days after transplant. The chain employs TRBV11-2 and TRBJ2-1, with D possibly being TRBD1 (9 bases). The DNA for the CDR3 is TGTGCCAGCAGCTCCGGGGGGGACAGGGAATCCTACAATGAGCAGTTCTTC. It encodes CASSSGGDRESYNEQFF.